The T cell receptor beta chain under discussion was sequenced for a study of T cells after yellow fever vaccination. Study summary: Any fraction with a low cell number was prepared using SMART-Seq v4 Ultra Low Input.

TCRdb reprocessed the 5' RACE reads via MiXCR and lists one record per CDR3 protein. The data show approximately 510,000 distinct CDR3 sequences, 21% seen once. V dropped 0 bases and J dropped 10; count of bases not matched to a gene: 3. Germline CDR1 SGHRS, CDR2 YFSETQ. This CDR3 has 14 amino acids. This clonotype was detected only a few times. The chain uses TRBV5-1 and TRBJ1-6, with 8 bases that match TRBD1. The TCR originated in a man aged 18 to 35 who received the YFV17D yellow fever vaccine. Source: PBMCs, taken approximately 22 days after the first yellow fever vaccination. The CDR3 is CASSLARGQSPLHF. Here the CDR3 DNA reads TGCGCCAGCAGCTTGGCCAGGGGGCAGTCACCCCTCCACTTT.